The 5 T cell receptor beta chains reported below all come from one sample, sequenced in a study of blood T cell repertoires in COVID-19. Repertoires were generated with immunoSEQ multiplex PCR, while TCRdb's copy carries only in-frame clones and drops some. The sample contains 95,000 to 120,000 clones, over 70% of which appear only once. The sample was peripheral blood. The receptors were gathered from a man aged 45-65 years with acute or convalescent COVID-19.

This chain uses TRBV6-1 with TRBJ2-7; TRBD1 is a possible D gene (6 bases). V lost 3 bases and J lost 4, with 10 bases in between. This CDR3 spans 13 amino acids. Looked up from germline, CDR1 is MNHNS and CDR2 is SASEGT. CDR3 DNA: TGTGCCAGCAGTGAGTACAGGGTGTACGAGCAGTACGTC. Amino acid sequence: CASSEYRVYEQYV.

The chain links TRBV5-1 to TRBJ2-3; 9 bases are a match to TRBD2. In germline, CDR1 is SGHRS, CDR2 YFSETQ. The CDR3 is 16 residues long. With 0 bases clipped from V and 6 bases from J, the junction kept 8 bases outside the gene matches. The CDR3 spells CASSLGGGGARDTQYF. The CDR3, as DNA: TGCGCCAGCAGCTTGGGCGGCGGGGGGGCCCGGGATACGCAGTATTTT.

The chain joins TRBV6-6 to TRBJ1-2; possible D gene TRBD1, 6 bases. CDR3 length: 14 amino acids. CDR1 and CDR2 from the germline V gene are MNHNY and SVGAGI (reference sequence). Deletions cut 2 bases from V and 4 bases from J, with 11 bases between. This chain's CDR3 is CASSYGQGTYGYTF. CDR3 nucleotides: TGTGCCAGCAGTTACGGGCAGGGGACCTATGGCTACACCTTC.

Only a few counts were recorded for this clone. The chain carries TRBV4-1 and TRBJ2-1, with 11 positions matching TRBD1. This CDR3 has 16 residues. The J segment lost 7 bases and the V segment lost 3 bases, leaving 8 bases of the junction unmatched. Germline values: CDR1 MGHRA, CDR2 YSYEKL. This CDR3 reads CASSHFGQGAWNEQFF. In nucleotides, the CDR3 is TGCGCCAGCAGCCACTTCGGACAGGGGGCATGGAATGAGCAGTTCTTC.

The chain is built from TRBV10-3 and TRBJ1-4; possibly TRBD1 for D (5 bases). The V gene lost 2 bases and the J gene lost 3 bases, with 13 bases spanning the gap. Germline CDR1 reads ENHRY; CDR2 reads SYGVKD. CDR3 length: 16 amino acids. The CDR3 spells CAISEAGLSSNEKLFF. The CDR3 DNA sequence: TGTGCCATCAGTGAGGCGGGGCTGTCGTCTAATGAAAAACTGTTTTTT.